These 8 T cell receptor beta chains came from one sample sequenced in a study of CD8+CD57+ T cells in acquired aplastic anemia. Researchers used genomic DNA as the template to profile TCR beta VDJ and CDR3. TCRdb fed the reads into MiXCR, producing one record per CDR3 protein. There are hundreds of thousands of distinct CDR3 sequences in the sample; 65% to 80% occur only once, and less than 4% lies in the top ten. The sequencing input was sorted CD4+, CD8+, or CD8+CD57+ T cells (not recorded which) from PBMCs. Every receptor here comes from a human donor in good health, serving as a control.

The chain couples TRBV15 to TRBJ1-1; 7 nucleotides line up with TRBD1. The germline gives CDR1 LNHNV, CDR2 YYDKDF (reference sequence). The CDR3 runs to 13 residues. J gave up 8 bases and V 1 base, and 4 bases lay outside the gene matches. The CDR3: CATSRGQGSEAFF. In DNA, the CDR3 is TGTGCCACCAGCAGAGGACAGGGAAGCGAAGCTTTCTTT.

This clonotype was observed at least ten times. The rearrangement uses TRBV5-6 and TRBJ1-1; weak D call: TRBD1 (5 bases). Germline CDR1 and CDR2: SGHDT and YYEEEE. V shed 1 base and J shed 6 bases, with 16 bases lying between them. The CDR3 spans 15 residues. DNA of the CDR3: TGTGCCAGCAGCTTGCAGGGAGGCCCCCGCGCTGAAGCTTTCTTT. Amino acid sequence: CASSLQGGPRAEAFF. Complete variable domain (other parts from reference TRBV5-6 and TRBJ1-1): DAGVTQSPTHLIKTRGQQVTLRCSPKSGHDTVSWYQQALGQGPQFIFQYYEEEERQRGNFPDRFSGHQFPNYSSELNVNALLLGDSALYLCASSLQGGPRAEAFFGQGTRLTVV.

The chain combines TRBV7-9 with TRBJ1-3; no reliable D call. This CDR3 has 14 residues. V dropped 2 bases and J dropped 16 bases, with 21 bases sitting between them. The germline V gene encodes CDR1 SEHNR and CDR2 FQNEAQ (reference sequence). The CDR3 DNA follows: TGTGCCAGCAGCTTACCGGCCAATGCTGACGCTTTCTATTTT. Protein product: CASSLPANADAFYF.

Concerning this clonotype: A junction end diverges from the germline sequence, so it may reflect a read error. The V and J genes are TRBV9 and TRBJ1-5; D may be TRBD1 (5 bases). The CDR3 has 13 residues. In germline, CDR1 is SGDLS, CDR2 YYNGEE. DNA for the CDR3: TGTGCCAGCAGCAATAGCGGGGCAGCCTACGAGCAGTTT. It codes for CASSNSGAAYEQF.

This clonotype was seen at least ten times. V and J are TRBV20-1 and TRBJ1-2; 9 nucleotides match TRBD1. Germline V gene sequence: CDR1 DFQATT, CDR2 SNEGSKA (reference sequence). The CDR3 has 16 residues. Losses at the gene ends were 7 bases for V and 4 bases for J; bases not matched to a gene: 16. The CDR3 sequence is CSVLSGQGFGLYGYTF. CDR3 DNA: TGCAGTGTCCTTTCGGGACAGGGTTTCGGCCTCTATGGCTACACCTTC.

The V call is TRBV29-1, the J call TRBJ2-2; D is uncertain. With 0 bases removed from V and 4 bases from J, the gap between germline ends came to 9 bases. CDR1 is SQVTM and CDR2 is ANQGSEA in the germline V gene. The CDR3 has 14 amino acids. CDR3 coding DNA: TGCAGCGTTGAAGATTTCGGGCCCACCGGGGAGCTGTTTTTT. It encodes CSVEDFGPTGELFF.

Comments on this clonotype: An end of the junction does not agree with germline; a read error may underlie this. The chain joins TRBV2 to TRBJ2-5; perhaps TRBD1 as D (5 bases). The CDR3 is 17 amino acids. Germline V CDR1 and CDR2: SNHLY, FYNNEI. CDR3 bases: TGTGCCAGCAGTGGGGGCCGGACGGGTCGCTACACCGTCGCTCAGTGCTTC. Its translation: CASSGGRTGRYTVAQCF.

Concerning this clonotype itself: Lacking the conserved final phenylalanine or tryptophan, this CDR3 likely reflects a read error. The rearrangement links TRBV7-2 to TRBJ2-5; D not resolved. CDR1 is SGHTA, CDR2 FQGNSA, per germline. This CDR3 contains 13 residues. Here the CDR3 reads CASRLSWQGTQYS. CDR3 coding DNA: TGTGCCAGCAGACTAAGCTGGCAAGGGACCCAGTACTCC.